This T cell receptor (beta chain) appears in the sequencing data of a study of cytomegalovirus exposure and HLA in healthy donors. Whole-study results and caveats: The analysis excluded some indistinguishable V segments, including TRBV6-2 and TRBV6-3. Compared with the roughly 730-donor mean, an Asian-associated ancestry cluster reportedly had fewer N-insertions, according to a later analysis.

CDR1 MNHEY and CDR2 SVGAGI come from the germline V gene. The V and J ends lost 7 bases and 2 bases respectively, with 17 bases between them. The CDR3 covers 15 residues. Use of 60 Vbeta and 13 Jbeta primers characterized the PCR. Repertoires were generated with immunoSEQ multiplex PCR, while TCRdb's copy carries only in-frame clones and drops some. This sample carries about 140,000 clones, about three quarters of them seen once, and the ten largest clones take approximately 1.8%. Concerning this clone itself: The antigen remains unidentified.

This TCR was sampled from a man aged 35 to 55 in good health and CMV-seronegative. This rearrangement joins TRBV6-5 to TRBJ1-2; D not resolved. The sample taken for sequencing was PBMCs. CDR3 bases: TGTGCCAGCACCGAAGCCTCCACTCCGAACTATGGCTACACCTTC. Translating it yields CASTEASTPNYGYTF.